The clone carrying this T cell receptor (beta chain) turned up a few times. Antigen specificity is unknown. This sample was included in a study of identical twins. Study outcomes and limitations: Within twin pairs, the out-of-frame alpha sequences they shared showed excess low generation probability. Reduced insertions were recorded for abundant cord blood beta clonotypes, with no such pattern in memory repertoires.

All donors were healthy, and all were Caucasian. Template switching created a universal primer site, and the cDNA included unique molecular identifiers. TCRdb analysed the 5' RACE reads with MiXCR anew, one entry per CDR3 protein. Here the sample spans some 1,600,000 distinct CDR3 sequences, under 35% being singletons. CDR1 and CDR2 (germline): MGHRA, YSYEKL. CDR3 length equals 19 residues. Losses at the gene ends were 0 bases for V and 6 bases for J; bases not matched to a gene: 12. The TCR originated in a newborn girl in good health. Source material: cord blood. V is TRBV4-1 and J is TRBJ2-1, with 12 positions matching TRBD2. CDR3 DNA sequence: TGCGCCAGCAGCCAAGATAACTACGGACTAGCGGGGCCTCTCAATGAGCAGTTCTTC. It specifies CASSQDNYGLAGPLNEQFF.